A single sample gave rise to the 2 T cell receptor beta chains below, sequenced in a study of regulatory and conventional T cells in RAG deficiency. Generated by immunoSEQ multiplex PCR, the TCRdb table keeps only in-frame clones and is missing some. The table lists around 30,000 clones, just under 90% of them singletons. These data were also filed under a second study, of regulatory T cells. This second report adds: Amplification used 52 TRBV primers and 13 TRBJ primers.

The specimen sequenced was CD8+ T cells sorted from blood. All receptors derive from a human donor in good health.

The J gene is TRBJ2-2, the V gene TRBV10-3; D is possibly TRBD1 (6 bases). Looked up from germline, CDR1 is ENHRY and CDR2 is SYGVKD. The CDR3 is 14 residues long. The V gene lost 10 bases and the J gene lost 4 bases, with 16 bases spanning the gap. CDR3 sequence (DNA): TGTGCCACACAGGGAGAGGGGGTCACCGGGGAGCTGTTTTTT. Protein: CATQGEGVTGELFF.

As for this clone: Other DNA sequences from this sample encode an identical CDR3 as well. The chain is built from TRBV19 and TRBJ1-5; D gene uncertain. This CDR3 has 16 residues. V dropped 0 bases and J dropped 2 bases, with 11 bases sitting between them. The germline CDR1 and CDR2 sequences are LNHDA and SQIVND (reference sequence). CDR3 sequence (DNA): TGTGCCAGTAGTATAGAATACGGTGATGGCAATCAGCCCCAGCATTTT. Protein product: CASSIEYGDGNQPQHF.